Listed here is a single TCR beta chain. The antigen remains undetermined. This sample is drawn from a study of siplizumab effects on memory and regulatory T cells. There are 12 residues in the CDR3. The V gene's germline CDR1 is SQVTM and CDR2 ANQGSEA. J gave up 7 bases and V 0 bases, and 1 base lay outside the gene matches. Notes on the study in general: Mappable alloreactive CD4+ clones averaged about 74% Treg-derived with siplizumab versus about 30% in controls. Contribution to the alloresponse seemed major for naive T cells, which also seemed more diverse than memory cells.

Here immunoSEQ multiplex PCR was the method, and the copy in TCRdb shows in-frame clones only, minus some. The sample records more than 70,000 clones, just under 95% being singletons. Specimen: CD8+ T cells sorted from blood. This sequence was found in a human donor in good health. The rearrangement uses TRBV29-1 and TRBJ1-1; 8 nucleotides match TRBD1. The CDR3 sequence: CSVEEDRDEAFF. The CDR3 nucleotides read TGCAGCGTTGAAGAGGACAGGGATGAAGCTTTCTTT.